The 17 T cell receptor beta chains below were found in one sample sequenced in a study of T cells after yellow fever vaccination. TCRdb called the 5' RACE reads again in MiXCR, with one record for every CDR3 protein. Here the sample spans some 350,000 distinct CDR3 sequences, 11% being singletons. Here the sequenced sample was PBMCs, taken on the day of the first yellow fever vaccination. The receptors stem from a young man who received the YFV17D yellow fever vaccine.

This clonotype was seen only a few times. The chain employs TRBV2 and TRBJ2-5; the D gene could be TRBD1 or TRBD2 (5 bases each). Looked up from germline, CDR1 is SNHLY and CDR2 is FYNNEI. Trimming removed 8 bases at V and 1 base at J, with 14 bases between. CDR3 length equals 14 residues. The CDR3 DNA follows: TGTGCCAGCGTGAGAACGGGGCGCCAAGAGACCCAGTACTTC. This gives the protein CASVRTGRQETQYF.

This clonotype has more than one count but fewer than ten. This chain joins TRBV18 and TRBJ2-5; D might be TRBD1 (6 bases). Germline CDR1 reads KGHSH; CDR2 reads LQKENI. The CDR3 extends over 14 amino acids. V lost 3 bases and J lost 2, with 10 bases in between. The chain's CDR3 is CASSPRGRQETQYF. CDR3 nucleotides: TGTGCCAGCTCACCCAGGGGAAGGCAAGAGACCCAGTACTTC.

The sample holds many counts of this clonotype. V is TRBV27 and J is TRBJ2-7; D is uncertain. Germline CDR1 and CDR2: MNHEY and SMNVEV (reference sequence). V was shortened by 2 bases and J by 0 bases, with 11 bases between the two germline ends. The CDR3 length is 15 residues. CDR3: CASSLKGRVSYEQYF. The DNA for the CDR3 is TGTGCCAGCAGTTTAAAAGGTCGGGTCTCCTACGAGCAGTACTTC.

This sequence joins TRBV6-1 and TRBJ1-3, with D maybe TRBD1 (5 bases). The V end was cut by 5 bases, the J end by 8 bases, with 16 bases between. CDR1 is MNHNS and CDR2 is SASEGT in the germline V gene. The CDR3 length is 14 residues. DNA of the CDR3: TGTGCCAGCAGTAGTAGGGGTTACACAGACACCATATATTTT. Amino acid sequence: CASSSRGYTDTIYF.

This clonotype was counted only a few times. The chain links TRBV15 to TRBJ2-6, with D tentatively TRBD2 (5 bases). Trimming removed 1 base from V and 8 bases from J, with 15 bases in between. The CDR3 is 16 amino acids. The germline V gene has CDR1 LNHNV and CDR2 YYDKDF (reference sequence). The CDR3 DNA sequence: TGTGCCACCAGCAGAGCCGGGAACAGTAGGTCCAACGTCCTGACTTTC. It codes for CATSRAGNSRSNVLTF.

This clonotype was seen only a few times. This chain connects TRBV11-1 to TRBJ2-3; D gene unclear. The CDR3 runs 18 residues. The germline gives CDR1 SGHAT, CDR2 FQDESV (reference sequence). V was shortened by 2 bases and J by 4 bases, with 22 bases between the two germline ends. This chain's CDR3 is CASSLSFAGPPGADTQYF. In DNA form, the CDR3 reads TGTGCCAGCAGCTTAAGTTTTGCTGGACCCCCAGGCGCAGATACGCAGTATTTT.

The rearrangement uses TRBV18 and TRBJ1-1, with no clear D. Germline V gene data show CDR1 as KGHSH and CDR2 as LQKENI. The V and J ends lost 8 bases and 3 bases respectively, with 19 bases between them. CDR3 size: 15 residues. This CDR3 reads CASRHPWGPDTEAFF. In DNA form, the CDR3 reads TGTGCCAGCAGACACCCTTGGGGTCCGGACACTGAAGCTTTCTTT. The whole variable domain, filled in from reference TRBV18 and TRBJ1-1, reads NAGVMQNPRHLVRRRGQEARLRCSPMKGHSHVYWYRQLPEEGLKFMVYLQKENIIDESGMPKERFSAEFPKEGPSILRIQQVVRGDSAAYFCASRHPWGPDTEAFFGQGTRLTVV.

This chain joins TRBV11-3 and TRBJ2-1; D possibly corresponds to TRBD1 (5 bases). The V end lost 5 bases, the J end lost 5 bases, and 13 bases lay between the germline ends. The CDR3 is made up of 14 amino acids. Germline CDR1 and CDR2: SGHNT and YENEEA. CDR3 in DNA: TGTGCCAGCAGCCCTCGGGCAGGGAACAATGAGCAGTTCTTC. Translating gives CASSPRAGNNEQFF. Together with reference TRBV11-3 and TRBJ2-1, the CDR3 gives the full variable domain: EAGVVQSPRYKIIEKKQPVAFWCNPISGHNTLYWYLQNLGQGPELLIRYENEEAVDDSQLPKDRFSAERLKGVDSTLKIQPAELGDSAVYLCASSPRAGNNEQFFGPGTRLTVL.

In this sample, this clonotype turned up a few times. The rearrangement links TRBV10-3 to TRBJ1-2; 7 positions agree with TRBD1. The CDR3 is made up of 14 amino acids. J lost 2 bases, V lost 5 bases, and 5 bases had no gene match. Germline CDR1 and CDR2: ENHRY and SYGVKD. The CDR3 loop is CAISQTQGNYGYTF. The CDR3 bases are TGTGCCATCAGTCAAACACAGGGGAACTATGGCTACACCTTC.

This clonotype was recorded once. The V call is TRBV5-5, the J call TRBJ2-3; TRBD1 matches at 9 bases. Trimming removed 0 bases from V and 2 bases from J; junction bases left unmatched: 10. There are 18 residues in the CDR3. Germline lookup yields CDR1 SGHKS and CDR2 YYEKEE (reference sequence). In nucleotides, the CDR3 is TGTGCCAGCAGCTTGGACCGGGACAGGGAACCGAACACAGATACGCAGTATTTT. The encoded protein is CASSLDRDREPNTDTQYF.

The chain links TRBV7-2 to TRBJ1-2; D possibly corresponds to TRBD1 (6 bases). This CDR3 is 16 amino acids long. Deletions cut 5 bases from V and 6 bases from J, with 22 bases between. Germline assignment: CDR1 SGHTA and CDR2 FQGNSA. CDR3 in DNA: TGTGCCAGCAGCCAGGGGCAGTTAGGAGCAACCAATGGCTACACCTTC. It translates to CASSQGQLGATNGYTF.

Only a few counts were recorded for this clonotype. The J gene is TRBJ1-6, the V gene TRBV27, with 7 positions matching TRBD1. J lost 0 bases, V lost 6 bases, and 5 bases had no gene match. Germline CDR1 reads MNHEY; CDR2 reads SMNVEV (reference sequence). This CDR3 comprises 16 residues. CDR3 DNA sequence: TGTGCCAGCAGAAGGGGACAGAGCTCCTATAATTCACCCCTCCACTTT. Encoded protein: CASRRGQSSYNSPLHF.

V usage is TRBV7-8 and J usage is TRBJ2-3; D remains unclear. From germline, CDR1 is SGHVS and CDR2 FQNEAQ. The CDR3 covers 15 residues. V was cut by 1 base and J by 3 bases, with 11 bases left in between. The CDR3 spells CASSLGGILTDTQYF. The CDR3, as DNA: TGTGCCAGCAGCTTAGGGGGAATTTTGACAGATACGCAGTATTTT.

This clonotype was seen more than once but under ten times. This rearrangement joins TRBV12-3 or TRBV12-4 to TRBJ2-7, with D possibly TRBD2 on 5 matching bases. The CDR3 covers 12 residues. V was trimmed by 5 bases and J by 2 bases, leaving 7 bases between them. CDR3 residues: CASSEGPYEQYV. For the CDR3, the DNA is TGTGCCAGCAGTGAGGGTCCCTACGAGCAGTACGTC.

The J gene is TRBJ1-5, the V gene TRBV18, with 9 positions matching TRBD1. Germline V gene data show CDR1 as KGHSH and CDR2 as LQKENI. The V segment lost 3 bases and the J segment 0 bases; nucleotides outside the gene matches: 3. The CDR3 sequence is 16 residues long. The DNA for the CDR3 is TGTGCCAGCTCACCGGACAGGGGATATAGCAATCAGCCCCAGCATTTT. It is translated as CASSPDRGYSNQPQHF.

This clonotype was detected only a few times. This chain's CDR3 is CASSQGVGTYEQYF. The CDR3 coding sequence is TGCGCCAGCAGCCAGGGGGTAGGGACCTACGAGCAGTACTTC. V usage is TRBV5-1 and J usage is TRBJ2-7; 7 bases are a match to TRBD1. This CDR3 region has 14 residues. J lost 2 bases, V lost 4 bases, and 6 bases had no gene match. Looked up from germline, CDR1 is SGHRS and CDR2 is YFSETQ.

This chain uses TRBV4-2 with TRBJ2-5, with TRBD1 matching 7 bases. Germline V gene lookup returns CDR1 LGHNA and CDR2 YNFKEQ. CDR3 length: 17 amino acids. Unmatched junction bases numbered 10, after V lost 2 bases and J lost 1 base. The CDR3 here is CASSQQSLGTVQETQYF. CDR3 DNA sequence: TGTGCCAGCAGCCAACAATCATTAGGGACAGTCCAAGAGACCCAGTACTTC.